This passage covers 2 T cell receptor beta chains from one sample sequenced in a study of OX40 agonist ivuxolimab in advanced cancers. Method: immunoSEQ multiplex PCR; TCRdb's copy keeps in-frame clones and lacks some. This table has roughly 110,000 clones, approximately 90% appearing once. Sample: CD4+ or CD8+ T cells sorted from blood, taken in a trial of the OX40 agonist ivuxolimab. Source of these receptors: an adult with an advanced solid tumor such as melanoma, head and neck, liver or kidney cancer.

V and J are TRBV7-2 and TRBJ1-5, with 7 nucleotides matching TRBD1. The CDR3 loop spans 15 amino acids. The trim removed 5 bases at V and 9 bases at J, leaving 13 bases unmatched. Germline assignment: CDR1 SGHTA and CDR2 FQGNSA. The CDR3 region is CASSAGQTDPWPQHF. DNA for the CDR3: TGTGCCAGCAGCGCGGGACAGACCGACCCTTGGCCCCAGCATTTT.

The table lists this clone with a count of one. Other DNA sequences from this sample encode an identical CDR3 as well. This sequence joins TRBV5-1 and TRBJ1-2, with D unclear. The CDR3 contains 13 residues. CDR1 SGHRS and CDR2 YFSETQ come from the germline V gene. V gave up 0 bases and J gave up 2 bases, with 5 bases separating them. Here the CDR3 DNA reads TGCGCCAGCAGCTTGGAATTGAACTATGGCTACACCTTC. This translates into CASSLELNYGYTF.